Listed here are 9 T cell receptor beta chains from one sample, sequenced in a study of OX40 agonist ivuxolimab in advanced cancers. The method was immunoSEQ multiplex PCR; TCRdb's version includes in-frame clones alone and lacks a portion of them. The sample has 60,000 to 70,000 clones; roughly 80% are singletons. Sequenced here: CD4+ or CD8+ T cells sorted from blood, sampled in a trial of the OX40 agonist ivuxolimab. The receptors shown here come from an adult with an advanced solid tumor such as melanoma, head and neck, liver or kidney cancer.

The gene calls are TRBV18 and TRBJ1-5, with 8 positions matching TRBD1. Losses at the gene ends were 4 bases for V and 7 bases for J; bases not matched to a gene: 6. This CDR3 has 14 amino acids. The V gene's germline CDR1 is KGHSH and CDR2 LQKENI. The CDR3 loop is CASSLDRVTQPQHF. The CDR3 bases are TGTGCCAGCTCACTGGACAGGGTGACACAGCCCCAGCATTTT.

This clone is a singleton in its sample. The rearrangement joins TRBV13 to TRBJ2-3, with D perhaps matching TRBD1 or TRBD2 (6 bases each). CDR1 PRHDT and CDR2 FYEKMQ come from the germline V gene (reference sequence). The CDR3 consists of 16 residues. V lost 8 bases to trimming and J lost 0 bases, with 18 bases between them. CDR3 amino acids: CASSPRRGISTDTQYF. The CDR3 DNA reads TGTGCCAGCTCACCCCGGAGGGGGATTAGCACAGATACGCAGTATTTT.

A few counts support this clone. The rearrangement joins TRBV29-1 to TRBJ1-1, with 7 bases that match TRBD1. The V gene end was trimmed by 7 bases and the J gene end by 11 bases; junction bases not matched to a gene: 7. Germline-derived CDR1 and CDR2 are SQVTM and ANQGSEA. The CDR3 loop spans 10 amino acids. The CDR3 reads CSGYGQVAFF. The CDR3 DNA reads as TGCAGCGGCTACGGACAGGTGGCTTTCTTT.

The V gene is TRBV7-8, the J gene TRBJ2-5; D is undetermined. V gave up 5 bases and J gave up 2 bases, with 3 bases separating them. The CDR3 has 11 amino acids. Germline V gene lookup returns CDR1 SGHVS and CDR2 FQNEAQ. The CDR3 sequence: CASSAQETQYF. CDR3 bases: TGTGCCAGCAGCGCACAAGAGACCCAGTACTTC. The full variable domain, rest sourced from reference TRBV7-8 and TRBJ2-5, is GAGVSQSPRYKVAKRGQDVALRCDPISGHVSLFWYQQALGQGPEFLTYFQNEAQLDKSGLPSDRFFAERPEGSVSTLKIQRTQQEDSAVYLCASSAQETQYFGPGTRLLVL.

The rearrangement uses TRBV5-4 and TRBJ2-2; D call uncertain. From germline, CDR1 is SGHNT and CDR2 YYREEE (reference sequence). The V and J ends lost 3 bases and 6 bases respectively, with 9 bases between them. CDR3 size: 13 residues. This CDR3 reads CASSYQRPGELFF. The CDR3 region has the DNA TGTGCCAGCAGCTACCAGAGGCCCGGGGAGCTGTTTTTT.

This sequence joins TRBV18 and TRBJ2-1, with TRBD2 matching 10 bases. J gave up 7 bases and V 5 bases, and 8 bases lay outside the gene matches. Germline CDR1 KGHSH, CDR2 LQKENI. The CDR3 is 15 amino acids. DNA of the CDR3: TGTGCCAGCTCAACCCCAGCGGGAGGGAAAAATGAGCAGTTCTTC. Translated: CASSTPAGGKNEQFF.

This clone has more than one count but fewer than ten. The gene calls are TRBV28 and TRBJ1-1; a possible D gene is TRBD1 (5 bases). The CDR3 length is 15 residues. In germline, CDR1 is MDHEN, CDR2 SYDVKM. Trimming removed 4 bases at V and 11 bases at J, with 23 bases between. CDR3 loop: CASSSLNRDPVFAFF. CDR3 nucleotide sequence: TGTGCCAGCAGTTCTCTAAACCGGGACCCAGTGTTCGCTTTCTTT.

This clone was seen just once. This chain connects TRBV10-3 to TRBJ2-3; 12 nucleotides agree with TRBD2. The J segment lost 9 bases and the V segment lost 7 bases, leaving 8 bases of the junction unmatched. There are 14 residues in the CDR3. The germline CDR1 and CDR2 sequences are ENHRY and SYGVKD. This CDR3 is CAIMVTSGRGTQYF. The CDR3 DNA follows: TGTGCCATCATGGTGACTAGCGGGAGAGGCACGCAGTATTTT.

In the case of this clone: Other DNA sequences in this specimen translate into the identical CDR3. The chain carries TRBV29-1 and TRBJ2-7; D unresolved. CDR3 length equals 10 residues. Germline CDR1 reads SQVTM; CDR2 reads ANQGSEA. Trimming pared 6 bases from V and 4 bases from J, leaving 7 bases between. CDR3 DNA sequence: TGCAGCGTCCGTGATTACGAGCAGTACTTC. Translation gives CSVRDYEQYF.